The 4 T cell receptor beta chains in this list originate from one sample, sequenced in a study of shared clonotypes between healthy human individuals. In the naive CD8 group, cells lacked CD45RO and were positively selected for CCR7, so terminally differentiated effector memory CD45RA+ cells were left out. Only in-frame clones appear in the TCRdb table, and some are missing; sequencing was by immunoSEQ multiplex PCR. This table has hundreds of thousands of clones, 90% to 95% appearing once. Sequencing used naive CD8+ T cells sorted from blood. The receptors come from a man aged 30-40 years in good health.

The chain is built from TRBV5-4 and TRBJ2-1, with 9 bases that match TRBD2. Germline lookup yields CDR1 SGHNT and CDR2 YYREEE (reference sequence). Germline trimming cut 4 bases from V and 9 bases from J; bases unmatched to any gene: 17. The CDR3 is made up of 17 amino acids. The CDR3 protein is CASSLGSEAGGPREQFF. The CDR3 DNA follows: TGTGCCAGCAGCCTGGGGAGCGAGGCGGGAGGGCCCCGTGAGCAGTTCTTC.

The chain couples TRBV9 to TRBJ2-7; 8 bases align to TRBD1. V lost 2 bases to trimming and J lost 1 base; unmatched junction nucleotides: 8. The germline V gene has CDR1 SGDLS and CDR2 YYNGEE. This CDR3 is 16 amino acids long. The CDR3 loop is CASSVSAGTGSYEQYF. The CDR3 DNA sequence: TGTGCCAGCAGCGTTTCCGCCGGGACAGGATCCTACGAGCAGTACTTC. The full variable domain, its missing parts supplied by reference TRBV9 and TRBJ2-7, is DSGVTQTPKHLITATGQRVTLRCSPRSGDLSVYWYQQSLDQGLQFLIQYYNGEERAKGNILERFSAQQFPDLHSELNLSSLELGDSALYFCASSVSAGTGSYEQYFGPGTRLTVT.

About this clone itself: Compared with germline, one end of the junction differs, possibly owing to a read error. This chain links TRBV28 with TRBJ2-1; D is unclear. The CDR3 extends over 15 amino acids. Germline V gene lookup returns CDR1 MDHEN and CDR2 SYDVKM. This chain's CDR3 is CASSPLVPPYDEQFF. CDR3 DNA sequence: TGTGCCAGCAGTCCGCTAGTGCCGCCCTACGATGAGCAGTTCTTC.

The chain employs TRBV9 and TRBJ1-1; perhaps TRBD1 as D (6 bases). There are 17 residues in the CDR3. V was cut by 3 bases and J by 1 base, with 19 bases left in between. Germline values: CDR1 SGDLS, CDR2 YYNGEE. CDR3: CASSGHPGAVSNTEAFF. As DNA, the CDR3 is TGTGCCAGCAGCGGTCATCCAGGGGCCGTCTCGAACACTGAAGCTTTCTTT.